This entry features one T cell receptor beta chain sequence. This sample was taken from a study of blood T cell repertoires in COVID-19. Sequenced by immunoSEQ multiplex PCR; TCRdb stores in-frame clones only, minus some. The sample lists around 60,000 clones, 88% seen once, with roughly 4% in the top ten. V gave up 6 bases and J gave up 6 bases; unmatched junction bases: 5. CDR1 and CDR2 from the germline V gene are LGHDT and YNNKEL (reference sequence). The length of the CDR3 is 13 residues. The rearrangement joins TRBV3-1 (or the pseudogene TRBV3-2) to TRBJ2-4, with 7 bases aligning to TRBD1. The sample taken for sequencing was peripheral blood. This sequence was found in a human donor in a cohort sampled during active COVID-19. The CDR3 protein is CASRGPGGNIQYF. The CDR3 bases are TGTGCCAGCAGGGGGCCAGGGGGAAACATTCAGTACTTC.